The entry that follows covers one TCR beta chain sequence. The V and J ends lost 5 bases and 0 bases respectively, with 7 bases between them. CDR1 and CDR2 (germline): MNHEY, SMNVEV (reference sequence). This CDR3 has 13 amino acids. This entry comes from a study of blood T cell repertoires in COVID-19. Study summary: Samples of COVID-19 (acute and convalescent) were obtained from the United States, Italy and Spain. PBMCs, B-cell-depleted T cells, or T cells provided the cDNA or gDNA that made up the material.

In the original workflow: Nucleated cell counts were estimated from reference gene primer amplification. This table comes from immunoSEQ multiplex PCR, and its TCRdb copy is limited to in-frame clones, with some not included. V and J calls and clone size follow that table, whereas D and trimming were derived from the DNA. The table records about 230,000 clones, about 86% of them present only once. The clonotype originates from a man aged 35 to 55 with active or convalescent COVID-19. The chain couples TRBV27 to TRBJ1-1; no firm D call. Specimen: peripheral blood. The CDR3 sequence is CASSPELNTEAFF. As DNA, the CDR3 is TGTGCCAGCAGTCCAGAACTGAACACTGAAGCTTTCTTT.